This TCR beta chain was sequenced for a study of cytomegalovirus exposure and HLA in healthy donors. This clone has just a few counts. Trimming took off 4 bases at V and 5 bases at J, with 12 bases between the two ends. The CDR3 covers 12 residues. The germline CDR1 and CDR2 sequences are SQVTM and ANQGSEA. The study ran its PCR with 60 Vbeta and 13 Jbeta primers. Clones were read by immunoSEQ multiplex PCR, and TCRdb kept only the in-frame ones, dropping some. The profile shows roughly 67,000 clones, roughly 80% of them singletons. This clonotype was obtained from a man in his 60s in good health and CMV-seropositive. The V and J genes are TRBV29-1 and TRBJ2-7; D remains unclear. The material sequenced was PBMCs. CDR3 region: CSVVLGPDEQYF. The DNA for the CDR3 is TGCAGCGTTGTTCTAGGTCCAGACGAGCAGTACTTC.